The 26 T cell receptor beta chains given below trace back to one sample, sequenced in a study of T-cell memory formation after mild COVID-19. TCRdb reprocessed the 5' RACE reads with MiXCR, giving one entry per CDR3 protein. The table records hundreds of thousands of distinct CDR3 sequences, roughly a fifth of them present only once. The sequenced material came from PBMCs or a T cell subset sorted from them (not recorded which). Receptors were obtained from an adult woman who had mild COVID-19 (a few samples of this study predate the infection). Cell type and time point are not known.

The chain couples TRBV5-1 to TRBJ2-3, with 8 bases aligning to TRBD1. The CDR3 length is 15 residues. Germline CDR1 reads SGHRS; CDR2 reads YFSETQ. Germline trimming cut 4 bases from V and 0 bases from J; bases unmatched to any gene: 4. For the CDR3, the DNA is TGCGCCAGCAGCCTCTGGACAGGGAGCACAGATACGCAGTATTTT. As protein: CASSLWTGSTDTQYF.

The V and J genes are TRBV12-3 or TRBV12-4 and TRBJ2-2; unclear D gene. V was cut by 6 bases and J by 0 bases, with 5 bases left in between. The CDR3 runs to 13 residues. Here the CDR3 DNA reads TGTGCCAGCAGGGGGTCGAACACCGGGGAGCTGTTTTTT. Amino acid sequence: CASRGSNTGELFF.

V and J are TRBV20-1 and TRBJ2-1; TRBD2 is a possible D gene (6 bases). With 1 base removed from V and 6 bases from J, the gap between germline ends came to 16 bases. Germline lookup yields CDR1 DFQATT and CDR2 SNEGSKA (reference sequence). This CDR3 spans 15 amino acids. The CDR3 DNA sequence: TGCAGTGCTAGAGCCGGTAGTGGGAGGCCCAATGAGCAGTTCTTC. This encodes CSARAGSGRPNEQFF.

Only a few counts were recorded for this clonotype. The gene calls are TRBV6-5 and TRBJ1-3; D gene unclear. V gave up 6 bases and J gave up 0 bases, with 12 bases separating them. The CDR3 loop spans 15 amino acids. Germline CDR1 reads MNHEY; CDR2 reads SVGAGI. Here the CDR3 DNA reads TGTGCCAGCAGACCCAGACCTTTCTCTGGAAACACCATATATTTT. As protein: CASRPRPFSGNTIYF.

This clonotype has just a few counts. This rearrangement joins TRBV7-2 to TRBJ1-2; possible D gene TRBD1, 6 bases. The CDR3 is made up of 16 amino acids. Trimming removed 5 bases at V and 6 bases at J, with 22 bases between. In germline, CDR1 is SGHTA, CDR2 FQGNSA. The CDR3 spells CASSPGDHLKGDGYTF. The CDR3 DNA is TGTGCCAGCAGCCCGGGCGACCACTTAAAGGGGGATGGCTACACCTTC.

The V gene is TRBV6-5, the J gene TRBJ2-3; the D is unclear. This CDR3 comprises 11 residues. The germline V and J ends were trimmed by 2 bases and 7 bases, with 4 bases remaining between them. Germline V gene data show CDR1 as MNHEY and CDR2 as SVGAGI. CDR3 loop: CASSYQYTQYF. The CDR3 DNA reads as TGTGCCAGCAGTTACCAATATACGCAGTATTTT.

Many counts were recorded for this clonotype. This chain uses TRBV12-3 or TRBV12-4 with TRBJ1-2; D unclear. Trimming stripped 3 bases from V and 4 bases from J, with 12 bases between. CDR3 length: 14 residues. CDR3: CASSFGGQLYGYTF. The DNA for the CDR3 is TGTGCCAGCAGTTTTGGCGGGCAGCTCTATGGCTACACCTTC.

V and J are TRBV4-1 and TRBJ1-2; TRBD1 matches at 9 bases. From germline, CDR1 is MGHRA and CDR2 YSYEKL. V was clipped by 4 bases and J by 1 base; unmatched bases: 10. The CDR3 has 17 residues. CDR3 amino acids: CASSRKVTDRGNYGYTF. CDR3 DNA: TGCGCCAGCAGCCGCAAGGTAACGGACAGGGGTAACTATGGCTACACCTTC.

The chain couples TRBV5-8 to TRBJ2-7; 8 bases fit TRBD1. V dropped 5 bases and J dropped 2; count of bases not matched to a gene: 9. The CDR3 is 15 residues long. The germline V gene has CDR1 SGHTS and CDR2 YDEGEE. CDR3: CASSHTGTGPYEQYF. The CDR3 DNA sequence: TGTGCCAGCAGTCATACCGGGACAGGACCCTACGAGCAGTACTTC.

This clonotype was seen at least ten times. Written as DNA, the CDR3 is TGTGCCAGCAGTCGGGGGGGGACAGGGCTCTACGAGCAGTACTTC. Protein sequence: CASSRGGTGLYEQYF. V and J are TRBV12-3 or TRBV12-4 and TRBJ2-7; tentative D call: TRBD1 (9 bases). This CDR3 has 15 residues. V was shortened by 5 bases and J by 3 bases, with 17 bases between the two germline ends.

This chain links TRBV19 with TRBJ2-7; tentative D call: TRBD2 (5 bases). The CDR3 loop spans 13 amino acids. The germline V and J ends were trimmed by 6 bases and 11 bases, with 20 bases remaining between them. Germline loops: CDR1 LNHDA, CDR2 SQIVND (reference sequence). CDR3 amino acids: CASSNRMEERKYF. The CDR3 region has the DNA TGTGCCAGTAGCAACCGGATGGAGGAAAGAAAGTACTTC.

This chain links TRBV5-4 with TRBJ2-1, with a tentative D call TRBD1 (6 bases). Germline V lookup: CDR1 SGHNT, CDR2 YYREEE (reference sequence). Between the trimmed V and J ends, which lost 8 bases and 8 bases, there was a span of 17 bases. The CDR3 consists of 13 residues. The DNA for the CDR3 is TGTGCCAGTTGGAACCGGGACAACGATGAGCAGTTCTTC. It encodes CASWNRDNDEQFF. Full variable domain (remainder filled in from reference TRBV5-4 and TRBJ2-1): ETGVTQSPTHLIKTRGQQVTLRCSSQSGHNTVSWYQQALGQGPQFIFQYYREEENGRGNFPPRFSGLQFPNYSSELNVNALELDDSALYLCASWNRDNDEQFFGPGTRLTVL.

The chain recombines TRBV6-5 with TRBJ1-1; the D gene is possibly TRBD1 (5 bases). Per the germline V gene, CDR1 is MNHEY and CDR2 is SVGAGI. The CDR3 sequence is 16 residues long. Trimming took off 2 bases at V and 1 base at J, with 14 bases between the two ends. The CDR3 region is CASSYAIFTGNTEAFF. The CDR3 nucleotides are TGTGCCAGCAGTTACGCGATCTTCACAGGGAACACTGAAGCTTTCTTT.

V and J are TRBV5-6 and TRBJ2-3; 12 bases agree with TRBD2. V trimming: 0 bases; J trimming: 6 bases; junction bases outside the gene matches: 8. There are 17 residues in the CDR3. CDR1 SGHDT and CDR2 YYEEEE come from the germline V gene. The CDR3 nucleotides are TGTGCCAGCAGCTTGGCCATCGGACTAGCGGGGTCGGATACGCAGTATTTT. Translated, it gives CASSLAIGLAGSDTQYF.

The chain recombines TRBV5-6 with TRBJ1-1, with D unresolved. The V gene's germline CDR1 is SGHDT and CDR2 YYEEEE. The germline V and J ends were trimmed by 4 bases and 11 bases, with 21 bases remaining between them. The CDR3 has 14 amino acids. The CDR3 region is CASSPNDRTRAAFF. As DNA, the CDR3 is TGTGCCAGCAGCCCAAACGATAGAACCCGGGCCGCTTTCTTT.

This chain links TRBV6-2 or TRBV6-3 with TRBJ2-3; 8 positions agree with TRBD2. From germline, CDR1 is MNHEY and CDR2 SVGEGT. The CDR3 loop spans 14 amino acids. The J segment lost 3 bases and the V segment lost 7 bases, leaving 6 bases of the junction unmatched. CDR3 sequence (DNA): TGTGCCAGCATCAGCGGGAGAGAGACAGATACGCAGTATTTT. As protein: CASISGRETDTQYF.

The chain joins TRBV5-1 to TRBJ2-5; 10 bases fit TRBD2. Germline V CDR1 and CDR2: SGHRS, YFSETQ. V lost 0 bases to trimming and J lost 0 bases; unmatched junction nucleotides: 14. This CDR3 region has 20 residues. The CDR3 reads CASSLERLGTSGGDQETQYF. The CDR3, as DNA: TGCGCCAGCAGCTTGGAACGGCTGGGTACGAGCGGGGGGGACCAAGAGACCCAGTACTTC.

This clonotype was observed a single time. The chain has TRBV5-5 and TRBJ2-7; 12 nucleotides agree with TRBD2. Germline assignment: CDR1 SGHKS and CDR2 YYEKEE (reference sequence). The CDR3 has 15 amino acids. V was clipped by 6 bases and J by 4 bases; unmatched bases: 8. The CDR3 region is CASTPQTSGGYEQYF. CDR3 in DNA: TGTGCCAGCACCCCCCAGACTAGCGGGGGTTACGAGCAGTACTTC.

Only a few counts were recorded for this clonotype. The CDR3 loop is CASSDWDEQFF. CDR3 nucleotides: TGTGCCAGCAGTGATTGGGATGAGCAGTTCTTC. The chain combines TRBV2 with TRBJ2-1; D not certain. Deletions cut 3 bases from V and 8 bases from J, with 5 bases between. The CDR3 has 11 residues. CDR1 SNHLY and CDR2 FYNNEI come from the germline V gene.

This clonotype occurred a few times. The genes are TRBV7-9 and TRBJ2-1; 9 bases are shared with TRBD2. J was trimmed by 8 bases and V by 7 bases; bases with no gene match: 6. The CDR3 totals 13 residues. Germline V gene lookup returns CDR1 SEHNR and CDR2 FQNEAQ (reference sequence). CDR3 sequence: CASNSGRSDEQFF. The CDR3 DNA follows: TGTGCCAGCAATAGCGGGAGAAGCGATGAGCAGTTCTTC.

The chain joins TRBV6-5 to TRBJ1-2; TRBD1 matches at 9 bases. The germline V gene has CDR1 MNHEY and CDR2 SVGAGI. The CDR3 totals 13 residues. After removal of 7 bases from V and 8 bases from J, the junction contained 8 bases not matched to a gene. The CDR3 DNA is TGTGCCAGCACGGACAGGGGTGTGCACGGCTACACCTTC. This gives the protein CASTDRGVHGYTF.

V and J are TRBV7-3 and TRBJ2-1; the D is unclear. V gave up 3 bases and J gave up 4 bases, with 13 bases separating them. The CDR3 is 15 residues long. Germline CDR1 SGHTA, CDR2 FQGTGA. This chain's CDR3 is CASSLTQTSYNEQFF. CDR3 DNA sequence: TGTGCCAGCAGCTTGACCCAGACTTCGTACAATGAGCAGTTCTTC. Full variable domain (outside the CDR3, taken from reference TRBV7-3 and TRBJ2-1): GAGVSQTPSNKVTEKGKYVELRCDPISGHTALYWYRQSLGQGPEFLIYFQGTGAADDSGLPNDRFFAVRPEGSVSTLKIQRTERGDSAVYLCASSLTQTSYNEQFFGPGTRLTVL.

CDR3 in amino acids: CASSGGTGGPDTQYF. CDR3 DNA: TGCGCCAGCAGCGGGGGGACAGGGGGCCCAGATACGCAGTATTTT. This chain joins TRBV5-1 and TRBJ2-3, with 12 bases matching TRBD1. Per germline, CDR1 SGHRS and CDR2 YFSETQ. The CDR3 length is 15 residues. Trimming removed 4 bases from V and 4 bases from J; junction bases left unmatched: 4.

The V call is TRBV2, the J call TRBJ2-1; D is ambiguous. Germline V gene data show CDR1 as SNHLY and CDR2 as FYNNEI. This CDR3 comprises 16 residues. Deletions cut 0 bases from V and 0 bases from J, with 9 bases between. DNA of the CDR3: TGTGCCAGCAGTGAAGCAGGTTCTAGCTCCTACAATGAGCAGTTCTTC. Translation: CASSEAGSSSYNEQFF.

This chain uses TRBV7-2 with TRBJ2-3, with D maybe TRBD2 (6 bases). Germline-derived CDR1 and CDR2 are SGHTA and FQGNSA. CDR3 length: 14 residues. Trimming shortened V by 5 bases and J by 14 bases, and 23 bases separated the two germline ends. This chain's CDR3 is CASSPSRGGAFWYF. For the CDR3, the DNA is TGTGCCAGCAGCCCGTCGAGGGGAGGTGCCTTTTGGTATTTT.

This clonotype has a handful of counts. V and J are TRBV20-1 and TRBJ2-7, with D possibly matching TRBD2 (5 bases). V gave up 3 bases and J gave up 6 bases, with 15 bases separating them. This CDR3 is 13 amino acids long. In germline, CDR1 is DFQATT, CDR2 SNEGSKA (reference sequence). CDR3 loop: CSARERWVPEQYF. The CDR3 coding sequence is TGCAGTGCTAGGGAGCGGTGGGTCCCCGAGCAGTACTTC.